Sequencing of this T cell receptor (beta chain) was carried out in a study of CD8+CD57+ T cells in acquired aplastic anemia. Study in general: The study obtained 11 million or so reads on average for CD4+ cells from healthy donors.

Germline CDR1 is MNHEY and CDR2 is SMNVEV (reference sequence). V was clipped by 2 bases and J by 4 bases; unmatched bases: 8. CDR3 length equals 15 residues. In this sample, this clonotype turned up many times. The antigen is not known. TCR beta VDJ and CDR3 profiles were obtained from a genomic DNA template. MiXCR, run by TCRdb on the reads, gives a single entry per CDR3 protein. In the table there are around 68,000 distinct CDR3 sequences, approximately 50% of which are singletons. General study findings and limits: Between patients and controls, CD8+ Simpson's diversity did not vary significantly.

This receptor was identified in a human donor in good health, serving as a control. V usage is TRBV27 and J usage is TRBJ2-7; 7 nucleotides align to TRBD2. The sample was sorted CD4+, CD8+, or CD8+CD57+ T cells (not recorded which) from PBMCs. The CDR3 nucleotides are TGTGCCAGCAGTTTAAGGGGAGGGAGTAGATACGAGCAGTACTTC. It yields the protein CASSLRGGSRYEQYF.